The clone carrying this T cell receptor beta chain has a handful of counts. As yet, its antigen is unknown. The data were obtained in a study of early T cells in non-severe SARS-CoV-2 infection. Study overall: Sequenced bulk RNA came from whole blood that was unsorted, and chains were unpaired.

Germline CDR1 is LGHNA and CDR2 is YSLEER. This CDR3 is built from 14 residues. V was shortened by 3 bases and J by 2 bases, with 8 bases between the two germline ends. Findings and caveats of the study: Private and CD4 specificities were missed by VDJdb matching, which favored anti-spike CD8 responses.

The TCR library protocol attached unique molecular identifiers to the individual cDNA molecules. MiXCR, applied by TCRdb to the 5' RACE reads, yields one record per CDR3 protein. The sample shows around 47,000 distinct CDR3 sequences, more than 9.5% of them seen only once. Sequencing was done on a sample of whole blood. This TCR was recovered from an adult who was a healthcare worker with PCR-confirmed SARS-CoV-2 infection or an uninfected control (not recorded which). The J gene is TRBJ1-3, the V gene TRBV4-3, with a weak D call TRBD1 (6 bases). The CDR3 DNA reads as TGCGCCAGCAGCCAGGGGGCCGCTGGAAACACCATATATTTT. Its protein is CASSQGAAGNTIYF.